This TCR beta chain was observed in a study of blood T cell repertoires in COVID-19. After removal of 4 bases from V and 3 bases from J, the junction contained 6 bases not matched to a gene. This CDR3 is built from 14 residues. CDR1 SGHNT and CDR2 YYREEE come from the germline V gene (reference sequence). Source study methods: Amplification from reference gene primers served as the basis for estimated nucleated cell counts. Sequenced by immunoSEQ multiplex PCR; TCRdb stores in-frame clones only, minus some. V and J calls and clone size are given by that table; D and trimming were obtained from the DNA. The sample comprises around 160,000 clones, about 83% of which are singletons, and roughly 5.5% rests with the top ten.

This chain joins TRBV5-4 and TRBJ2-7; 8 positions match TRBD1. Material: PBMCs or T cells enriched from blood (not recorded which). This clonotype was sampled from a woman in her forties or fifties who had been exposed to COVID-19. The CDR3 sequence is CASSPWTGNYEQYF. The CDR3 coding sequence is TGTGCCAGCAGCCCCTGGACAGGGAACTACGAGCAGTACTTC. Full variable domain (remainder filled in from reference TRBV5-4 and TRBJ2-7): ETGVTQSPTHLIKTRGQQVTLRCSSQSGHNTVSWYQQALGQGPQFIFQYYREEENGRGNFPPRFSGLQFPNYSSELNVNALELDDSALYLCASSPWTGNYEQYFGPGTRLTVT.